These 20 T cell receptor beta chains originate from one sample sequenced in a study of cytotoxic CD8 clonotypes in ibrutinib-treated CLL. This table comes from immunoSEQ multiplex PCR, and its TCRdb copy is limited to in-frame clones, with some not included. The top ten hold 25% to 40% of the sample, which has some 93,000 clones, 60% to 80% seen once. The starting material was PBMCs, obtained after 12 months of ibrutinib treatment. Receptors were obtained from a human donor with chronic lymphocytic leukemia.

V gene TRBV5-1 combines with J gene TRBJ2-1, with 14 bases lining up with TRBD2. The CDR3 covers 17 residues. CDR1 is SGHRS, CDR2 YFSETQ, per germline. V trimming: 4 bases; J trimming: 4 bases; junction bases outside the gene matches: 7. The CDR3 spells CASSAGLAGGRYNEQFF. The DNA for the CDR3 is TGCGCCAGCAGCGCAGGACTAGCGGGGGGCCGTTACAATGAGCAGTTCTTC.

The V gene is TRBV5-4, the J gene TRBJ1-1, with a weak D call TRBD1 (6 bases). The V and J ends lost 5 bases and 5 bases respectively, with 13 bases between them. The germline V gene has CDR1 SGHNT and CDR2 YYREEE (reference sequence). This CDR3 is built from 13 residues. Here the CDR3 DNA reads TGTGCCAGCAGACCTTTTGACAGGACTGAAGCTTTCTTT. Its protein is CASRPFDRTEAFF. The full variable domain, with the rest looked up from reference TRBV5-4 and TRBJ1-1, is ETGVTQSPTHLIKTRGQQVTLRCSSQSGHNTVSWYQQALGQGPQFIFQYYREEENGRGNFPPRFSGLQFPNYSSELNVNALELDDSALYLCASRPFDRTEAFFGQGTRLTVV.

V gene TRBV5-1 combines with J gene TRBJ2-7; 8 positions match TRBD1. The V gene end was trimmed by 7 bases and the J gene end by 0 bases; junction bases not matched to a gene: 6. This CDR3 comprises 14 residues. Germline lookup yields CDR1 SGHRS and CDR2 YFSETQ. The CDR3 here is CASGTGGNSYEQYF. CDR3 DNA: TGCGCCAGCGGTACAGGGGGTAACTCCTACGAGCAGTACTTC.

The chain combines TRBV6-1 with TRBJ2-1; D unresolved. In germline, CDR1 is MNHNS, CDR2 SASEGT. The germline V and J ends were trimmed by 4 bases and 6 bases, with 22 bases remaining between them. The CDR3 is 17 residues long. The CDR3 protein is CASSGATPGRRSNEQFF. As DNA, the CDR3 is TGTGCCAGCAGTGGAGCAACCCCGGGCCGCCGGTCCAATGAGCAGTTCTTC.

The CDR3 reads CASSQFAGSYGYTF. In DNA, the CDR3 is TGCGCCAGCAGCCAATTCGCAGGATCCTATGGCTACACCTTC. The J gene is TRBJ1-2, the V gene TRBV4-3; no definite D call. CDR1 and CDR2 (germline): LGHNA, YSLEER. Trimming stripped 2 bases from V and 4 bases from J, with 11 bases between. This CDR3 has 14 residues.

The CDR3 loop is CASTGGSNTGELFF. CDR3 nucleotide sequence: TGTGCCAGTACAGGGGGCTCGAACACCGGGGAGCTGTTTTTT. The V gene is TRBV7-3, the J gene TRBJ2-2, with TRBD1 matching over 9 bases. Germline V CDR1 and CDR2: SGHTA, FQGTGA. This CDR3 spans 14 amino acids. V lost 9 bases, J lost 0 bases, and 2 bases stayed unmatched. The full variable domain, with the rest looked up from reference TRBV7-3 and TRBJ2-2, is GAGVSQTPSNKVTEKGKYVELRCDPISGHTALYWYRQSLGQGPEFLIYFQGTGAADDSGLPNDRFFAVRPEGSVSTLKIQRTERGDSAVYLCASTGGSNTGELFFGEGSRLTVL.

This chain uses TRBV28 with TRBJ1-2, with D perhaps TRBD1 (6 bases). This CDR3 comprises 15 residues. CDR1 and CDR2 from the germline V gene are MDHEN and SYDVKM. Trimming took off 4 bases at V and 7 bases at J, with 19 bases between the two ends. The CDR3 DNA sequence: TGTGCCAGCAGTTCCCCGGACGGGACACGGGGTGGCTACACCTTC. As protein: CASSSPDGTRGGYTF.

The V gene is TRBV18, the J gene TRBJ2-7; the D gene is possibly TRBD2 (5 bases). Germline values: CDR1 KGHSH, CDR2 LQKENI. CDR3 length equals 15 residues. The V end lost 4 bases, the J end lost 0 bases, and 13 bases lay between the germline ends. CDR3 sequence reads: CASSRDVASSYEQYF. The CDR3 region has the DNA TGTGCCAGCTCACGAGATGTAGCGAGCTCCTACGAGCAGTACTTC.

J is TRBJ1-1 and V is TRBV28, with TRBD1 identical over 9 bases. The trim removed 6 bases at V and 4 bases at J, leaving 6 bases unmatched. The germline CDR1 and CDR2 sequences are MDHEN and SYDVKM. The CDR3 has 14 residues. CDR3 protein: CASSPGQGSTEAFF. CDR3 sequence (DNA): TGTGCCAGCAGCCCCGGACAGGGGAGCACTGAAGCTTTCTTT.

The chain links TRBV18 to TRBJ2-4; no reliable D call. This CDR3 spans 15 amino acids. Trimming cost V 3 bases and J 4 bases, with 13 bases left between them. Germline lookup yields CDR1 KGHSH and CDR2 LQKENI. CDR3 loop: CASSPSTFKKNIQYF. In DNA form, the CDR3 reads TGTGCCAGCTCACCCTCGACATTCAAGAAAAACATTCAGTACTTC.

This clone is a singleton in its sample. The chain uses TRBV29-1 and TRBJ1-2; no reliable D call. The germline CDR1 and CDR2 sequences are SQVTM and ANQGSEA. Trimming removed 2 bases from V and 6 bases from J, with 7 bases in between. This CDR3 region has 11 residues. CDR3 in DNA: TGCAGCGTTGAACAGGAGAATGGCTACACCTTC. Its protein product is CSVEQENGYTF.

As DNA, the CDR3 is TGTGCCAGTAGGCCTATACAGAACACCGGGGAGCTGTTTTTT. Protein: CASRPIQNTGELFF. The chain links TRBV19 to TRBJ2-2; D is unclear. V was clipped by 6 bases and J by 1 base, with 9 bases between them. Germline-derived CDR1 and CDR2 are LNHDA and SQIVND (reference sequence). There are 14 residues in the CDR3.

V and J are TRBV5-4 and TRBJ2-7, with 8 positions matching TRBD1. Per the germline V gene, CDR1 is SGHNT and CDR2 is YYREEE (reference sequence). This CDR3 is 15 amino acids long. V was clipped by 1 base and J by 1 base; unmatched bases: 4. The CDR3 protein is CASSLRTGRSYEQYF. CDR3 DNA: TGTGCCAGCAGCTTGAGGACAGGGAGGTCCTACGAGCAGTACTTC.

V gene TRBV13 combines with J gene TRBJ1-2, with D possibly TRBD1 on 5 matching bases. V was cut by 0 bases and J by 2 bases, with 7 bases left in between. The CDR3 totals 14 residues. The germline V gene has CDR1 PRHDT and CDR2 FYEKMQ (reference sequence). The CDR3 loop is CASSLGRDNYGYTF. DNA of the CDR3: TGTGCCAGCAGCTTAGGACGGGACAACTATGGCTACACCTTC.

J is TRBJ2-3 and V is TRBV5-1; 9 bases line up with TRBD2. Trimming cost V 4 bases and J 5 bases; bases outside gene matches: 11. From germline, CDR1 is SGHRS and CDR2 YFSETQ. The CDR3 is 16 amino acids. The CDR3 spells CASSPVAAGGRDTQYF. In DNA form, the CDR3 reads TGCGCCAGCAGCCCTGTAGCAGCGGGGGGTAGAGATACGCAGTATTTT.

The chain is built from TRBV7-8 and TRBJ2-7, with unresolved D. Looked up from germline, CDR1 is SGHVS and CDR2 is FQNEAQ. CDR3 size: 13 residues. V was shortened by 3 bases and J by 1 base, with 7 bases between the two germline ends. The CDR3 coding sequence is TGTGCCAGCAGCTTTCAGACATCCTACGAGCAGTACTTC. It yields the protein CASSFQTSYEQYF. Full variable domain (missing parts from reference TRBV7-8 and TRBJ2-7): GAGVSQSPRYKVAKRGQDVALRCDPISGHVSLFWYQQALGQGPEFLTYFQNEAQLDKSGLPSDRFFAERPEGSVSTLKIQRTQQEDSAVYLCASSFQTSYEQYFGPGTRLTVT.

Written as DNA, the CDR3 is TGTGCCAGCAGCTTAAAAGGGGATACGCAGTATTTT. Amino acids: CASSLKGDTQYF. V is TRBV7-3 and J is TRBJ2-3; D remains ambiguous. Trimming took 1 base from V and 6 from J, leaving 5 bases between them. This CDR3 spans 12 amino acids. CDR1 and CDR2 (germline): SGHTA, FQGTGA.

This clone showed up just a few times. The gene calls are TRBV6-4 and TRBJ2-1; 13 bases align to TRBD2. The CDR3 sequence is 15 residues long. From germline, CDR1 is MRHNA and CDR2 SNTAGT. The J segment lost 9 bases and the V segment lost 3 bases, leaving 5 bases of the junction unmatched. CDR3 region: CASSDTSGGAGEQFF. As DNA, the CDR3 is TGTGCCAGCAGTGATACTAGCGGGGGGGCCGGTGAGCAGTTCTTC.

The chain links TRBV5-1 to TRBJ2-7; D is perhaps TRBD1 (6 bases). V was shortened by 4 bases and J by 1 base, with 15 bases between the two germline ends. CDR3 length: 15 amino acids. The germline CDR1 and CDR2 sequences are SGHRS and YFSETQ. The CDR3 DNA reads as TGCGCCAGCAGCCCCGGGCAGGGGAGTTCCTACGAGCAGTACTTC. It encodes CASSPGQGSSYEQYF.

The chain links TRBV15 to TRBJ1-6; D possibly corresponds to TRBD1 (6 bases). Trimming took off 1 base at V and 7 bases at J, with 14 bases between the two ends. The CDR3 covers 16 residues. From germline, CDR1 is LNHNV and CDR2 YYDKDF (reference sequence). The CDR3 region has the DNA TGTGCCACCAGCAGAGGAGGCGCAGGGGTAAATTCACCCCTCCACTTT. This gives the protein CATSRGGAGVNSPLHF.